The clone carrying this TCR beta chain has at least ten counts. The antigen is not known. This specimen belongs to a study of tumor and adjacent non-tumor tissue in lung cancer. Study context: Stage I to III disease affected ten to eleven men and roughly 5 women aged roughly 30 to 80.

TCRbeta libraries were built with three rounds of nested PCR, modified from ARM-PCR. In TCRdb, the multiplex PCR reads were re-called with MiXCR into one record per CDR3 protein. The sample holds under 100,000 distinct CDR3 sequences; 61% are singletons and the top ten take around 14%. Losses at the gene ends were 6 bases for V and 4 bases for J; bases not matched to a gene: 6. The CDR3 has 13 residues. Per the germline V gene, CDR1 is SQVTM and CDR2 is ANQGSEA. This sample's RNA came from whole unsorted tissue. General study findings and limits: Significantly higher TCR diversity was found in tumor than normal lung. Patients with more diverse tumor TCRs had worse survival.

Sequenced sample: lung tumor tissue. This chain links TRBV29-1 with TRBJ2-7, with TRBD2 identical over 10 bases. The receptor was derived from a man in his 70s with non-small cell lung cancer. The CDR3 DNA is TGCAGCGTCCTAGCGGGAGTCGGGTACGAGCAGTACTTC. It is translated as CSVLAGVGYEQYF.